This TCR beta chain is drawn from a study of blood T cell repertoires in COVID-19 (dated by TCRdb to the early 2020s). As for the study more broadly: The collaborator samples originated in the United States, Italy and Spain and spanned the acute and convalescent phases of COVID-19. The material from the prospective study consisted of cDNA or gDNA derived from T cells, B-cell-depleted T cells, or PBMCs. Deeply sampled blood TCRbeta repertoires from subjects exposed to, actively infected with, or recovered from COVID-19 were included in the dataset. The repertoires were released in a freely available public database intended as a resource for research on the immune response to SARS-CoV-2. The samples were drawn from two sources: the first 160 participants of the ongoing ImmuneRACE study, and 950 to 1,500 subjects contributed by 6 global collaborators. Nearly every sample came with metadata listing a de-identified subject ID, COVID-19 status, age in years and sex. HLA class I and class II types, where available, came from metadata supplied by the sample provider rather than from assay-based typing.

The collaborating institutions used their own protocols to collect whole blood in K2EDTA tubes. For TCRbeta analysis, collaborators shipped samples in one of three forms: frozen whole blood, isolated PBMCs, or DNA extracted from either of those sample types. Looking up the germline V gene yields CDR1 SGHDT and CDR2 YYEEEE. V is pared back by 0 bases and J by 0 bases, with 6 bases lying between the germline termini. From the cysteine through the phenylalanine, the CDR3 covers 14 amino acids. Only the CDR3 DNA stays, 42 bases, in frame from base 1. This clone was seen a handful of times. Its antigen has not been determined. There are no base qualities to consult, and no much larger clone falls within one base. Study-wide findings and limitations: The amount of clinical and demographic metadata varied by source and participant and was provided uncurated.

TCRbeta CDR3 regions were amplified from genomic DNA by means of the immunoSEQ Assay, a bias-controlled multiplex PCR. The study's own analysis went as follows. Nucleated cell counts per sample were estimated from amplification of reference gene primers within the assay. Sequence reads were collapsed and filtered to measure the absolute abundance of every unique TCRbeta CDR3 rearrangement. For each sample, productive Simpson clonality was calculated as the square root of Simpson's diversity index across productive rearrangements. TCRdb limited this immuneACCESS table to in-frame rearrangements with V and J called. A share of clones is missing; checked studies link under half to unresolved V genes, and the rest is unexplained. The D gene and trimming were derived from the DNA, and the V and J assignments and clone size from that table. The sample table holds approximately 98,000 clones, of which around 86% were seen once. In total, the top ten clones hold roughly 4% of the sample.

Input material: peripheral blood. The rearranged segments are TRBV5-6 and TRBJ1-1; the D gene is unclear. The sequence was collected from a woman in her 70s with acute or convalescent COVID-19. Here the CDR3 is given as CASSLGEMNTEAFF. The nucleotide sequence is TGTGCCAGCAGCTTGGGGGAGATGAACACTGAAGCTTTCTTT.